Listed below are T cell receptor beta chains from one sample, sequenced in a study of blood T cell repertoires in COVID-19. Method: immunoSEQ multiplex PCR; TCRdb's copy keeps in-frame clones and lacks some. The data contain fewer than 300,000 clones, approximately 93% of them seen just once; the ten biggest clones take up about 2.2%. Material for sequencing was peripheral blood. The receptors shown here come from a woman younger than 45 with COVID-19, enrolled during active disease. Each CDR3 is given with its conserved first and last residue. A D gene is named only where the DNA matches it firmly. Clone size is shown for a subset of rows, as once, few, many or a class of expanded clone.

j_call clone_size d_call v_call cdr3_nt cdr3_aa
TRBJ1-1 NA TRBD1 TRBV5-1 TGCGCCAGCAGGTATACAGGGGGCACGGCGAACACTGAAGCTTTCTTT CASRYTGGTANTEAFF
TRBJ2-6 NA TRBD1 TRBV5-1 TGCGCCAGCAGCCCGGGACAGATGCTATCTGGGGCCAACGTCCTGACTTTC CASSPGQMLSGANVLTF
TRBJ1-1 NA NA TRBV2 TGTGCCAGCTTTGGAGGCACTGAAGCTTTCTTT CASFGGTEAFF
TRBJ2-3 NA TRBD2 TRBV5-1 TGCGCCAGCAGCTTGGATCTAGCGGGAGGCACGCAGTATTTT CASSLDLAGGTQYF
TRBJ2-1 NA TRBD1 TRBV4-1 TGCGCCAGCAGCCAAGAGCTGACAGGGGTCCGTGAGCAGTTCTTC CASSQELTGVREQFF
TRBJ1-2 NA TRBD1 TRBV6-6 TGTGCCAGCAGTTACCCAGGGGACAGGGAATTATATGGCTACACCTTC CASSYPGDRELYGYTF
TRBJ2-5 NA NA TRBV5-1 TGCGCCAGCAGCTCGCTAGGAGAGACCCAGTACTTC CASSSLGETQYF
TRBJ2-1 NA TRBD2 TRBV11-2 TGTGCCAGCAGCTTAACTAGCGGGACTCCCCATGAGCAGTTCTTC CASSLTSGTPHEQFF
TRBJ2-3 NA NA TRBV27 TGTGCCAGCAGGCCGAGAGGCACAGATACGCAGTATTTT CASRPRGTDTQYF
TRBJ1-4 NA NA TRBV19 TGTGCCAGTAGTAAAACTGGGGAGGTCGCAAAACTGTTTTTT CASSKTGEVAKLFF
TRBJ2-3 NA TRBD2 TRBV5-4 TGTGCCAGCAGCTTGGGGTTAGCGGGAACTAGCACAGATACGCAGTATTTT CASSLGLAGTSTDTQYF
TRBJ1-1 NA NA TRBV5-1 TGCGCCAGCAGCTTCGACAGCTTGAACACTGAAGCTTTCTTT CASSFDSLNTEAFF
TRBJ2-7 NA TRBD1 TRBV9 TGTGCCAGCAGCGTAGAGGGGACAGGGGCCTACGAGCAGTACTTC CASSVEGTGAYEQYF
TRBJ2-3 NA TRBD2 TRBV10-3 TGTGCCATCAGAACGATAGCGGGAGGGCCCTCAGATACGCAGTATTTT CAIRTIAGGPSDTQYF
TRBJ2-3 NA NA TRBV7-3 TGTGCCAGCAGCTCAACTCCCCCTTGGCGGGACACAGATACGCAGTATTTT CASSSTPPWRDTDTQYF
TRBJ1-4 NA NA TRBV6-1 TGTGCCAGCAGTGAAGCCCGGGTGGGGGGAAAACTGTTTTTT CASSEARVGGKLFF
TRBJ1-2 NA TRBD1 TRBV5-4 TGTGCCAGTAGAACAAGGCGGGACAGAAATATCTATGGCTACACCTTC CASRTRRDRNIYGYTF
TRBJ2-7 few NA TRBV7-8 TGTGCCAGCAGCTTAGGACTATCCTACGAGCAGTACTTC CASSLGLSYEQYF
TRBJ2-7 NA NA TRBV21-1 TGTGCCCGGCGGCGGGACTCCTACGAGCAGTACTTC CARRRDSYEQYF
TRBJ1-2 NA TRBD1 TRBV6-5 TGTGCCAGCAGTTACTCGCGGACAGGGATGGCTGGCTACACCTTC CASSYSRTGMAGYTF
TRBJ1-5 NA NA TRBV12-3/TRBV12-4 TGTGCCAGCAGTTTGGGGGGGGTTCAGCCCCAGCATTTT CASSLGGVQPQHF
TRBJ1-1 NA NA TRBV10-3 TGTGCCATCAGTGAGCCACTAGGTCAGTTGGAGGAAGCTTTCTTT CAISEPLGQLEEAFF
TRBJ1-2 NA NA TRBV2 TGTGCCAGCAGTGCCGAGTATGGCTACACCTTC CASSAEYGYTF
TRBJ1-5 NA TRBD1 TRBV5-1 TGCGCCAGCAGCCCTGATTCACAGGGGCAGCCCCAGCATTTT CASSPDSQGQPQHF
TRBJ2-1 NA NA TRBV28 TGTGCCAGCAGCCAAATAGCGGAATACTACAATGAGCAGTTCTTC CASSQIAEYYNEQFF
TRBJ2-3 NA NA TRBV5-1 TGCGCCAGCAGCCTACAGGGTCGCACAGATACGCAGTATTTT CASSLQGRTDTQYF
TRBJ2-2 NA TRBD1 TRBV20-1 TGCAGTGTTAGTGGACAGGGGGCAACCGGGGAGCTGTTTTTT CSVSGQGATGELFF
TRBJ2-1 NA TRBD2 TRBV19 TGTGCCAGTAGTATAGAAGCGGGAGATGAGCAGTTCTTC CASSIEAGDEQFF
TRBJ1-5 NA NA TRBV14 TGTGCCAGCAGCCCAGGGGTCAATCAGCCCCAGCATTTT CASSPGVNQPQHF
TRBJ1-2 NA NA TRBV6-1 TGTGCCAGCAGTGAAGCACCGGGGACATCTGGCTACACCTTC CASSEAPGTSGYTF
TRBJ1-2 NA NA TRBV6-5 TGTGCCAGCAGTTCCCGGGTCAACTATGGCTACACCTTC CASSSRVNYGYTF